A single TCR beta chain is shown here with its context. The V gene end was trimmed by 5 bases and the J gene end by 8 bases; junction bases not matched to a gene: 5. From germline, CDR1 is SGHTA and CDR2 FQGTGA. This CDR3 has 15 amino acids. The source of the sample is a study of blood T cell repertoires in COVID-19. Study-level background: Specimens from acute and convalescent COVID-19 originated in the United States, Italy and Spain.

Using immunoSEQ multiplex PCR, the repertoire was profiled, and TCRdb retains in-frame clones only, with some absent. The data hold roughly 130,000 clones, with about 87% observed a single time. The clonotype originates from a human donor with COVID-19, enrolled during active disease. The donor label of this sample is uncertain. Sequenced: peripheral blood. The genes are TRBV7-3 and TRBJ2-1; TRBD2 aligns across 14 bases. The CDR3 spells CASSVGTSGSDEQFF. CDR3 DNA sequence: TGTGCCAGCAGCGTCGGGACTAGCGGGAGTGATGAGCAGTTCTTC.